Listed below are T cell receptor beta chains from one sample, sequenced in a study of T cell repertoires in cytomegalovirus infection. TCRdb re-analysed the reads in MiXCR, keeping a single row per CDR3 protein. The sample includes fewer than 550,000 distinct CDR3 sequences, about a quarter of them seen just once. The source material was PBMCs. Every receptor here comes from a human donor in good health (CMV status not recorded). Some clones in this sample may be carry-over from other donors' samples. CDR3s leave out the opening cysteine and the closing phenylalanine or tryptophan. The order of the fields is CDR3 protein, V gene.

ASSLTDRANTEAF | TRBV7-8
ASSIPRGSTDTQY | TRBV19
ASSFNVYGSGANVLT | TRBV7-6
ASSWRTGISMDGYT | TRBV7-2
ASSSGTQSDEQY | TRBV11-1
ASSLDRADVGYTEAF | TRBV7-2
ASSSGLAAPLY | TRBV6-1
ASSSSLGAGNTIY | TRBV7-2
ASRGGALPNSYEQY | TRBV27
ASSPLEPGTGTYSNQPQH | TRBV6-6
ASAWEGPRYPLSYEQY | TRBV5-5
ASSEGQTYGYT | TRBV2
ASSLVAGGLAGGTDTQY | TRBV11-2
AGNRAVLSSYNSPLH | TRBV27
ASSLHGSPNYGYT | TRBV7-8
ASGLVIPGQGPKNGYT | TRBV12-5
ASSLEPGLRSTEAF | TRBV7-6
ASSLAGDLGYGYT | TRBV7-2
ASSPGTSGRESGTQY | TRBV5-5
ASSFEGRGETQY | TRBV7-2
ATSRVSSGRLVREETQY | TRBV15
ASSTTGQGAGNTIY | TRBV19
ASRDTTTLPFTDTQY | TRBV6-5
ASSYSFQETQY | TRBV6-2/TRBV6-3